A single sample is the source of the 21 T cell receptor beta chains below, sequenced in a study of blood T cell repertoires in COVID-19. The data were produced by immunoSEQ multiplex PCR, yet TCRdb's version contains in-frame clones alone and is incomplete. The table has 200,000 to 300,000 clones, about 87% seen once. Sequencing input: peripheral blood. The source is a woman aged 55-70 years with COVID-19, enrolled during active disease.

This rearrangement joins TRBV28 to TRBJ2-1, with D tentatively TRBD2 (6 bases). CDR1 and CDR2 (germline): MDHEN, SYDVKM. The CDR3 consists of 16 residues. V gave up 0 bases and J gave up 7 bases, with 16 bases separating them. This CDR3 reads CASSLWSGSRMNEQFF. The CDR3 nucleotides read TGTGCCAGCAGTTTATGGTCCGGGAGTCGGATGAATGAGCAGTTCTTC.

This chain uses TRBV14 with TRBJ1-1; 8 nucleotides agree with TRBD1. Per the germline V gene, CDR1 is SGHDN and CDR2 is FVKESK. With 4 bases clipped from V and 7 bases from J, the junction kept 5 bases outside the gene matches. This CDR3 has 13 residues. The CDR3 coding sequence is TGTGCCAGCAGCCGCTGGACAGGGAATGAAGCTTTCTTT. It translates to CASSRWTGNEAFF.

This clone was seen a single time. The CDR3 DNA reads TGTGCCATCCAGGGGGGACCCTACAATGAGCAGTTCTTC. Residues: CAIQGGPYNEQFF. V gene TRBV28 combines with J gene TRBJ2-1; D might be TRBD1 (7 bases). Looked up from germline, CDR1 is MDHEN and CDR2 is SYDVKM. The CDR3 contains 13 residues. V lost 10 bases, J lost 2 bases, and 12 bases lay in between.

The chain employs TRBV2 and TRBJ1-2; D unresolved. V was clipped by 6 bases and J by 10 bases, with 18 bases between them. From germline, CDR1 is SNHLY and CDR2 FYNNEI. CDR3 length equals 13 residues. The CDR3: CASRTAAQRIYTF. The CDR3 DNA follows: TGTGCCAGCAGAACCGCGGCCCAAAGAATCTACACCTTC.

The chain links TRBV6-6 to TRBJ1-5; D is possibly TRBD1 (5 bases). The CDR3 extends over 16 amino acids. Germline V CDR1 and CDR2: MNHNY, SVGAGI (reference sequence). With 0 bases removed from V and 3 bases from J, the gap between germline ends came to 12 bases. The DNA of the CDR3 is TGTGCCAGCAGTTACTCAGGCAGGGCGGCCAATCAGCCCCAGCATTTT. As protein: CASSYSGRAANQPQHF.

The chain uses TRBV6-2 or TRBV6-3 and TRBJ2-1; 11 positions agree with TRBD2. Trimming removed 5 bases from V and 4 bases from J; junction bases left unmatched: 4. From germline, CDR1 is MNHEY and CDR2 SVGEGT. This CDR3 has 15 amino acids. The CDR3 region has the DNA TGTGCCAGCAGTCAGACTAGCGGGGTATACAATGAGCAGTTCTTC. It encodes CASSQTSGVYNEQFF.

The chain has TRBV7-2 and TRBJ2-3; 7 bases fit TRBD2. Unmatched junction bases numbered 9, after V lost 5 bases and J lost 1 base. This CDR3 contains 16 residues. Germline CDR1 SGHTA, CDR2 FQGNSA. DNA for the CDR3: TGTGCCAGCAGCGCAGACCTAGCGGCGGGCACAGATACGCAGTATTTT. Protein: CASSADLAAGTDTQYF.

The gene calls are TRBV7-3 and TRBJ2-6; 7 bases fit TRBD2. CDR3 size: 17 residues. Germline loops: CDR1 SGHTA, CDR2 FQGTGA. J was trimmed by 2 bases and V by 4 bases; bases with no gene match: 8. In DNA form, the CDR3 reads TGTGCCAGCAGCTCCCCAGGGACTACCACTGGGGCCAACGTCCTGACTTTC. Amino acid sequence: CASSSPGTTTGANVLTF.

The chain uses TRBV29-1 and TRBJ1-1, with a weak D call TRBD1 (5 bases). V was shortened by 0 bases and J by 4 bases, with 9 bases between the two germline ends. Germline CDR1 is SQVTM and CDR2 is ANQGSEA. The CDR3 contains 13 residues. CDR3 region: CSVEEGRGTEAFF. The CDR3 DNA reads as TGCAGCGTTGAAGAGGGTAGGGGCACTGAAGCTTTCTTT.

CDR3 region: CASSFVGANEKLFF. The CDR3 DNA follows: TGTGCCAGCAGCTTCGTGGGAGCTAATGAAAAACTGTTTTTT. The chain carries TRBV5-8 and TRBJ1-4; D call uncertain. The CDR3 is 14 amino acids. Germline V gives CDR1 SGHTS, CDR2 YDEGEE. With 2 bases removed from V and 3 bases from J, the gap between germline ends came to 8 bases.

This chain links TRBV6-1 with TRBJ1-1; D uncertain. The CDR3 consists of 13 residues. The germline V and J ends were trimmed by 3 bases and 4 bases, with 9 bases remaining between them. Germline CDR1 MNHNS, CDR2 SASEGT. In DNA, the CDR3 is TGTGCCAGCAGTGAGTTAGGCGGCACTGAAGCTTTCTTT. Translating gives CASSELGGTEAFF.

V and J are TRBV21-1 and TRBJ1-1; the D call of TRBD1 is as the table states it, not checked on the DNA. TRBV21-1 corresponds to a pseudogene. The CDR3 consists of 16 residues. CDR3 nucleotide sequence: TGTGCCAGCAGCGTTCGGCTTCAGGGGGAATACACTGAAGCTTTCTTT. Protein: CASSVRLQGEYTEAFF.

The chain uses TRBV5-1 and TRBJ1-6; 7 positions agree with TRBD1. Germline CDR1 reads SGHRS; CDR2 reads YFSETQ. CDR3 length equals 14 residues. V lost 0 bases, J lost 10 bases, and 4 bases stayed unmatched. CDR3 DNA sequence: TGCGCCAGCAGCTTGGGACAGGGCTCCTCACCCCTCCACTTT. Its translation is CASSLGQGSSPLHF. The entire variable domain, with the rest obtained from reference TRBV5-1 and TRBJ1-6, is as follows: KAGVTQTPRYLIKTRGQQVTLSCSPISGHRSVSWYQQTPGQGLQFLFEYFSETQRNKGNFPGRFSGRQFSNSRSEMNVSTLELGDSALYLCASSLGQGSSPLHFGNGTRLTVT.

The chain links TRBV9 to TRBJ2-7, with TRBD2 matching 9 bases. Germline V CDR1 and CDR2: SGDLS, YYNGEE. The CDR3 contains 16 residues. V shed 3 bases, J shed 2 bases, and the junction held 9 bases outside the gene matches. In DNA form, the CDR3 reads TGTGCCAGCAGCGCCCGCGGGGGGGTCTCAACCTACGAGCAGTACTTC. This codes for CASSARGGVSTYEQYF. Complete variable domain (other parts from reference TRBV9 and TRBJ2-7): DSGVTQTPKHLITATGQRVTLRCSPRSGDLSVYWYQQSLDQGLQFLIQYYNGEERAKGNILERFSAQQFPDLHSELNLSSLELGDSALYFCASSARGGVSTYEQYFGPGTRLTVT.

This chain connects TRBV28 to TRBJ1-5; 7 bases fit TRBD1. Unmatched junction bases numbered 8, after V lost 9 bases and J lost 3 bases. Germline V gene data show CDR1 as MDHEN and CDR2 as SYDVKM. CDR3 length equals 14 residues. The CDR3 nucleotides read TGTGCCAGTAGGAGGGGGCTAGTCAATCAGCCCCAGCATTTT. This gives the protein CASRRGLVNQPQHF.

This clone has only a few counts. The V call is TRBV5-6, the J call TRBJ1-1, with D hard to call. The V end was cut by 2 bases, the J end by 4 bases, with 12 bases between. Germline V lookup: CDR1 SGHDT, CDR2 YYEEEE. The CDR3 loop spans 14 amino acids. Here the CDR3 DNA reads TGTGCCAGCAGCTTAATCGAGGGTGGCACTGAAGCTTTCTTT. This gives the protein CASSLIEGGTEAFF.

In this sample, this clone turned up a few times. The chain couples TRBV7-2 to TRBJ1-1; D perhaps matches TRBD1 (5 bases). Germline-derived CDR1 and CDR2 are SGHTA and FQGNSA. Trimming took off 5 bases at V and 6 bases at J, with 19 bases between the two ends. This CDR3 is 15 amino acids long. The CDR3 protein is CASSTVRDGRAEAFF. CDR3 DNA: TGTGCCAGCAGCACCGTCAGGGATGGGAGGGCTGAAGCTTTCTTT.

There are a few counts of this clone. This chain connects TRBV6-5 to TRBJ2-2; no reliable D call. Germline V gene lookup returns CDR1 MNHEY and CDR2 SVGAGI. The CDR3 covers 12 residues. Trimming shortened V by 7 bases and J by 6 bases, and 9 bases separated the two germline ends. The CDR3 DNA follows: TGTGCCAGCATGAGAGCCGCCGGGGAGCTGTTTTTT. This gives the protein CASMRAAGELFF.

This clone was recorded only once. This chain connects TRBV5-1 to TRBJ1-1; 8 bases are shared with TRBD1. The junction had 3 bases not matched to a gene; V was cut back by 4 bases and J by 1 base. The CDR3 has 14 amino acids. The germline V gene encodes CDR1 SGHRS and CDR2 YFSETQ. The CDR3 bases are TGCGCCAGCAGCCGTGGACAGGGGAACACTGAAGCTTTCTTT. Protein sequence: CASSRGQGNTEAFF.

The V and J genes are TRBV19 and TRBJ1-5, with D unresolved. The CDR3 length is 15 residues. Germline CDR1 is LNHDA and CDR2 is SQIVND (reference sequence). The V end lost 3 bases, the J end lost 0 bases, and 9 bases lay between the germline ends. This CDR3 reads CASSIRSSSNQPQHF. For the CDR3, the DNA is TGTGCCAGTAGTATCAGGTCTTCTAGCAATCAGCCCCAGCATTTT.

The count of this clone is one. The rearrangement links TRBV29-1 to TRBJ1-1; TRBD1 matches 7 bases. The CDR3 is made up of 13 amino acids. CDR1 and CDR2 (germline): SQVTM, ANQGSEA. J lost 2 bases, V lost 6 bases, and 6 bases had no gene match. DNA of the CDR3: TGCAGCGTCGAGGGACAGAGAAACACTGAAGCTTTCTTT. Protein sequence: CSVEGQRNTEAFF.